The 2 T cell receptor beta chains below were found in one sample sequenced in a study of cytomegalovirus exposure and HLA in healthy donors. Using immunoSEQ multiplex PCR, the repertoire was profiled, and TCRdb retains in-frame clones only, with some absent. The sample has 130,000 to 150,000 clones; 89% are singletons. Sequenced input: PBMCs. All receptors come from a woman aged 18-35 years in good health and CMV-seropositive.

This sequence joins TRBV28 and TRBJ2-1, with D maybe TRBD1 (6 bases). The CDR3 sequence is 13 residues long. The ends were cut back, 4 bases at V and 14 bases at J, with 18 bases in the middle. The V gene's germline CDR1 is MDHEN and CDR2 SYDVKM. The CDR3 nucleotides read TGTGCCAGCAGTTCCGCCACAGGGTTTGGGAAGTTCTTC. It specifies CASSSATGFGKFF.

CDR3 sequence: CASSYRTGNGYTF. DNA of the CDR3: TGTGCCAGCAGTTACCGCACAGGGAATGGCTACACCTTC. V is TRBV6-5 and J is TRBJ1-2, with D possibly matching TRBD1 (6 bases). CDR1 and CDR2 (germline): MNHEY, SVGAGI. The V end was cut by 2 bases, the J end by 6 bases, with 10 bases between. The CDR3 spans 13 residues.